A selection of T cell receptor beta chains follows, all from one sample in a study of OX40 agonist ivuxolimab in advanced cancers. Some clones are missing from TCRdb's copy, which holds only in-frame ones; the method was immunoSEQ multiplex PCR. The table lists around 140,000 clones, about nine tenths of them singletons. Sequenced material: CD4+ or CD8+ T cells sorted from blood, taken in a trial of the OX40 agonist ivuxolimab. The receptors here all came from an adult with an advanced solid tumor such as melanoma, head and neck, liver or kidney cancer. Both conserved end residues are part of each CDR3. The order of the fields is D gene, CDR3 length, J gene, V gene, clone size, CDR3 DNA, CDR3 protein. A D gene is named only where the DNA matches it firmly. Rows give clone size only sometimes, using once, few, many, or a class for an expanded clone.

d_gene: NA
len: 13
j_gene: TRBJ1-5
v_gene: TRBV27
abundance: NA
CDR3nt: TGTGCCAGCAGTTTAAAGGAATATCAGCCCCAGCATTTT
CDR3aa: CASSLKEYQPQHF

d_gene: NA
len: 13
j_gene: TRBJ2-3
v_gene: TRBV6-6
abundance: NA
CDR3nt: TGTGCCAGCAGTTACCGCGGAGGGGATACGCAGTATTTT
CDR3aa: CASSYRGGDTQYF

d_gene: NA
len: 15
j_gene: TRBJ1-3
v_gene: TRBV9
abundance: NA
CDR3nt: TGTGCCAGCGCCCTTTACCCCTCCTCTGGAAACACCATATATTTT
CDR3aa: CASALYPSSGNTIYF

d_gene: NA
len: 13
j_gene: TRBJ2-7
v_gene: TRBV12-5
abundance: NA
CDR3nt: TGTGCTAGTTGCAAGAGTCTCTCCTACGAGCAGTACTTC
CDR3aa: CASCKSLSYEQYF

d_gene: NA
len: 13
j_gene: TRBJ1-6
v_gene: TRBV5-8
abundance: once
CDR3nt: TGTGCCAGCAGCTGGAGATATAATTCACCCCTCCACTTT
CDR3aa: CASSWRYNSPLHF

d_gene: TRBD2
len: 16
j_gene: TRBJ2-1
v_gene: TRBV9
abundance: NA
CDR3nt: TGTGCCAGCAGCGTTCCGGGACTAGCGGGACTCAATGAGCAGTTCTTC
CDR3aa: CASSVPGLAGLNEQFF

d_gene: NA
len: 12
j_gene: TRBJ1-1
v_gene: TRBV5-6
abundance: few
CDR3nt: TGTGCCAGCAGCCGGGCCCTTGATGAAGCTTTCTTT
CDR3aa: CASSRALDEAFF

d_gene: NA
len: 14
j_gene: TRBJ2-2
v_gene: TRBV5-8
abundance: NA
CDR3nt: TGTGCCAGCAGGTCGAAACAACTCACCGGGGAGCTGTTTTTT
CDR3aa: CASRSKQLTGELFF

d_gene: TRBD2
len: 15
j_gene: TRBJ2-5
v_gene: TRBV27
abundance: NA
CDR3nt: TGTGCCAGCAGTTTAGGCGGGAGAGCCCTTGGGACCCAGTACTTC
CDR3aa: CASSLGGRALGTQYF

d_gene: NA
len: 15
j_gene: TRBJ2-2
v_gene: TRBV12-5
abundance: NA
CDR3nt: TGTGCTAGTGGTTTGGAGGCAGGGAACACCGGGGAGCTGTTTTTT
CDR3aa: CASGLEAGNTGELFF